A single sample is the source of the 16 T cell receptor beta chains below, sequenced in a study of CD8 T cells in Susac syndrome (dated by TCRdb to between 2018 and 2020). The method behind the library was the immunoSEQ multiplex PCR assay. RNA was extracted using the RNeasy kit, and about 0.45 to 1 ug of the RNA was reverse transcribed with random hexamers. Through fastp at Q25 and MiXCR, TCRdb rebuilt clones from the public reads, retaining in-frame beta chains. All rows with the same CDR3 protein become a single entry with the most common DNA and genes. The sample data list 150,000 to 200,000 distinct CDR3 sequences, and more than 90% of these were observed just once. The biggest ten clones account for approximately 0.088% of the sample. The sample consisted of CD4+ T cells from PBMCs. The receptors originated from a human donor with multiple sclerosis.

V is TRBV9 and J is TRBJ1-2; 9 positions match TRBD1. V gave up 0 bases and J gave up 2 bases; unmatched junction bases: 2. Germline V lookup: CDR1 SGDLS, CDR2 YYNGEE. This CDR3 has 15 amino acids. CDR3 coding DNA: TGTGCCAGCAGCGTAGGGGGACAGGGAAACTATGGCTACACCTTC. Translated, it gives CASSVGGQGNYGYTF.

This chain's CDR3 is CASSISTSAETQYF. The DNA for the CDR3 is TGTGCCAGTAGTATCAGCACCTCGGCGGAGACCCAGTACTTC. This sequence joins TRBV19 and TRBJ2-5; D is unclear. Between the trimmed V and J ends, which lost 3 bases and 5 bases, there was a span of 13 bases. This CDR3 contains 14 residues. In germline, CDR1 is LNHDA, CDR2 SQIVND (reference sequence).

The V call is TRBV7-8, the J call TRBJ2-5; D might be TRBD2 (5 bases). The germline CDR1 and CDR2 sequences are SGHVS and FQNEAQ. The length of the CDR3 is 16 residues. V shed 5 bases and J shed 2 bases, with 18 bases lying between them. The CDR3 sequence: CASSLTRTVLQETQYF. CDR3 coding DNA: TGTGCCAGCAGCCTAACACGGACTGTCCTACAAGAGACCCAGTACTTC.

The chain is built from TRBV5-1 and TRBJ1-4, with D possibly TRBD1 on 6 matching bases. Germline loops: CDR1 SGHRS, CDR2 YFSETQ. The V gene lost 5 bases and the J gene lost 4 bases, with 12 bases spanning the gap. The CDR3 contains 14 residues. CDR3 in amino acids: CASRLGAVNEKLFF. DNA of the CDR3: TGCGCCAGCAGACTGGGGGCAGTTAATGAAAAACTGTTTTTT.

A single count supports this clonotype. The chain employs TRBV12-3 or TRBV12-4 and TRBJ2-2; 8 bases line up with TRBD2. The CDR3 has 16 residues. Trimming took 2 bases from V and 0 from J; bases not matched to a gene: 2. As DNA, the CDR3 is TGTGCCAGCAGTTTACGTAGCGGGGCGAACACCGGGGAGCTGTTTTTT. It encodes CASSLRSGANTGELFF.

This rearrangement joins TRBV7-9 to TRBJ2-1; D unclear. Looked up from germline, CDR1 is SEHNR and CDR2 is FQNEAQ (reference sequence). Deletions cut 1 base from V and 8 bases from J, with 6 bases between. This CDR3 comprises 12 residues. The CDR3 region is CASSLGLYEQFF. The CDR3 DNA is TGTGCCAGCAGCTTAGGCTTGTATGAGCAGTTCTTC.

The sample holds one count of this clonotype. The chain uses TRBV29-1 and TRBJ1-5; D call uncertain. This CDR3 comprises 13 residues. V was trimmed by 6 bases and J by 5 bases, leaving 14 bases between them. Germline values: CDR1 SQVTM, CDR2 ANQGSEA. The CDR3 sequence is CSVLGDGDQPQHF. The DNA of the CDR3 is TGCAGCGTCCTCGGGGATGGGGATCAGCCCCAGCATTTT. The variable domain in full, completed from reference TRBV29-1 and TRBJ1-5, reads SAVISQKPSRDICQRGTSLTIQCQVDSQVTMMFWYRQQPGQSLTLIATANQGSEATYESGFVIDKFPISRPNLTFSTLTVSNMSPEDSSIYLCSVLGDGDQPQHFGDGTRLSIL.

The V and J genes are TRBV2 and TRBJ2-3; TRBD1 matches at 9 bases. CDR3 length: 15 residues. V shed 6 bases, J shed 4 bases, and the junction held 8 bases outside the gene matches. Germline V gene data show CDR1 as SNHLY and CDR2 as FYNNEI. This CDR3 reads CASRLRDRDADTQYF. The CDR3 DNA reads as TGTGCCAGCAGGCTGCGGGACAGGGACGCAGATACGCAGTATTTT.

V and J are TRBV6-2 or TRBV6-3 and TRBJ2-5, with D uncertain. Germline CDR1 MNHEY, CDR2 SVGEGT. This CDR3 comprises 12 residues. Trimming cost V 6 bases and J 2 bases, with 7 bases left between them. CDR3 nucleotide sequence: TGTGCCAGCAGGAACATTCAAGAGACCCAGTACTTC. It translates to CASRNIQETQYF.

This clonotype has just one count. The gene calls are TRBV12-3 or TRBV12-4 and TRBJ1-6; the D is unclear. The CDR3 sequence is 17 residues long. V shed 3 bases and J shed 4 bases, with 16 bases lying between them. The CDR3 spells CASSFWIRGSYNSPLHF. In DNA form, the CDR3 reads TGTGCCAGCAGTTTCTGGATCCGGGGATCTTATAATTCACCCCTCCACTTT.

This clonotype was recorded once. V is TRBV30 and J is TRBJ1-1, with D unclear. CDR1 is GTSNPN, CDR2 SVGIG, per germline (reference sequence). V gave up 2 bases and J gave up 6 bases, with 10 bases separating them. CDR3 length: 12 residues. The CDR3 nucleotides read TGTGCCTGGAGTTACAGATGGGCTGAAGCTTTCTTT. As protein: CAWSYRWAEAFF.

V usage is TRBV19 and J usage is TRBJ2-6; TRBD2 might be the D (5 bases). The germline gives CDR1 LNHDA, CDR2 SQIVND (reference sequence). V lost 3 bases and J lost 3, with 15 bases in between. The CDR3 loop spans 17 amino acids. In DNA form, the CDR3 reads TGTGCCAGTAGTATGCTTCCGGCTGGGAGTGGGGCCAACGTCCTGACTTTC. Its protein is CASSMLPAGSGANVLTF.

The rearrangement uses TRBV3-1 and TRBJ2-1; tentative D call: TRBD1 (6 bases). V shed 5 bases and J shed 9 bases, with 14 bases lying between them. Germline V CDR1 and CDR2: LGHDT, YNNKEL (reference sequence). CDR3 size: 13 residues. DNA for the CDR3: TGTGCCAGCAGCACCCCCCCCAGGGGTGAGCAGTTCTTC. Translating gives CASSTPPRGEQFF.

This sequence joins TRBV5-4 and TRBJ1-2; the D gene is possibly TRBD1 (6 bases). Germline assignment: CDR1 SGHNT and CDR2 YYREEE (reference sequence). The CDR3 contains 13 residues. With 4 bases removed from V and 4 bases from J, the gap between germline ends came to 11 bases. CDR3 protein: CASSGDRFYGYTF. CDR3 in DNA: TGTGCCAGCAGCGGAGACAGGTTCTATGGCTACACCTTC.

The gene calls are TRBV5-1 and TRBJ2-1, with 8 bases lining up with TRBD2. V lost 2 bases and J lost 1; bases outside the gene matches: 5. CDR1 is SGHRS, CDR2 YFSETQ, per germline. The CDR3 extends over 16 amino acids. In DNA form, the CDR3 reads TGCGCCAGCAGCTTCCTTTCGGGAGGGTCCTACAATGAGCAGTTCTTC. Encoded protein: CASSFLSGGSYNEQFF. Filled out from reference TRBV5-1 and TRBJ2-1, the complete variable domain reads KAGVTQTPRYLIKTRGQQVTLSCSPISGHRSVSWYQQTPGQGLQFLFEYFSETQRNKGNFPGRFSGRQFSNSRSEMNVSTLELGDSALYLCASSFLSGGSYNEQFFGPGTRLTVL.

CDR3 DNA: TGTGCCTGGAGTTTAAGCGGGGGGCCGGGGGAGACCCAGTACTTC. It specifies CAWSLSGGPGETQYF. This chain links TRBV30 with TRBJ2-5, with 9 positions matching TRBD2. J lost 5 bases, V lost 2 bases, and 9 bases had no gene match. The CDR3 consists of 15 residues. Germline lookup yields CDR1 GTSNPN and CDR2 SVGIG (reference sequence).